This T cell receptor beta chain was recovered during a study of cytomegalovirus exposure and HLA in healthy donors. The PCR used 60 Vbeta and 13 Jbeta primers. Clones were sequenced by immunoSEQ multiplex PCR, and TCRdb holds only the in-frame ones, with some missing. This table has around 110,000 clones, approximately 80% appearing once. There are 14 residues in the CDR3. Germline CDR1 LNHDA, CDR2 SQIVND (reference sequence). In the case of this clone: The junction and the germline gene differ at one end; a read error may be behind it.

The V and J genes are TRBV19 and TRBJ1-1, with 8 bases matching TRBD1. The sequence came from a young woman in good health and CMV-seronegative. The specimen was PBMCs. CDR3 region: CASSSGQGGTKAFF. The CDR3 DNA sequence: TGTGCCAGTAGTTCCGGACAGGGAGGCACTAAAGCTTTCTTT.